Listed here are 26 T cell receptor beta chains from one sample, sequenced in a study of CD8 T cells in ankylosing spondylitis. Study-wide findings and caveats: Characteristic, it appeared, of ankylosing spondylitis blood was a TCR beta motif of roughly eight highly homologous variants.

One entry per CDR3 protein, called by TCRdb with MiXCR from the 5' RACE reads. Of about 800,000 distinct CDR3 sequences detected, about an eighth appear once; the ten largest clones hold about 0.49%. No antigen has been identified for these receptors. Material: blood, either unsorted or a sorted T cell fraction (not recorded which). All receptors derive from a male donor with ankylosing spondylitis.

This clonotype turned up a few times. V usage is TRBV15 and J usage is TRBJ2-3, with 9 bases fitting TRBD2. J gave up 6 bases and V 4 bases, and 11 bases lay outside the gene matches. The CDR3 contains 16 residues. Germline assignment: CDR1 LNHNV and CDR2 YYDKDF (reference sequence). The CDR3 loop is CATSKRLGLAMDTQYF. CDR3 nucleotides: TGTGCCACCAGCAAGCGATTAGGACTAGCGATGGATACGCAGTATTTT.

The chain employs TRBV12-3 or TRBV12-4 and TRBJ1-6, with 7 nucleotides matching TRBD1. Trimming removed 5 bases from V and 5 bases from J; junction bases left unmatched: 6. The CDR3 runs to 15 residues. This CDR3 is CASSHRTGDNSPLHF. CDR3 DNA: TGTGCCAGCAGTCACAGGACAGGTGATAATTCACCCCTCCACTTT.

The rearrangement links TRBV6-1 to TRBJ1-2; possibly TRBD1 for D (6 bases). Trimming cost V 6 bases and J 6 bases, with 17 bases left between them. Germline assignment: CDR1 MNHNS and CDR2 SASEGT. This CDR3 region has 14 residues. The CDR3 nucleotides are TGTGCCAGCAGGAAGATGGGGAGGGGGGATGGCTACACCTTC. Its translation: CASRKMGRGDGYTF.

This clonotype turned up a few times. The DNA of the CDR3 is TGTGCCAGCAGTCCACAGGGGACAGGGAATTCACCCCTCCACTTT. This codes for CASSPQGTGNSPLHF. The rearrangement uses TRBV28 and TRBJ1-6; 9 positions agree with TRBD1. V lost 5 bases to trimming and J lost 7 bases; unmatched junction nucleotides: 6. Germline V gene lookup returns CDR1 MDHEN and CDR2 SYDVKM. This CDR3 is 15 amino acids long.

This clonotype was recorded many times. V is TRBV5-1 and J is TRBJ2-7; D perhaps matches TRBD2 (6 bases). Germline CDR1 and CDR2: SGHRS and YFSETQ. The CDR3 loop spans 14 amino acids. V shed 1 base and J shed 4 bases, with 12 bases lying between them. The CDR3 protein is CASSLSFGGYEQYF. CDR3 nucleotide sequence: TGCGCCAGCAGCTTGTCTTTCGGGGGATACGAGCAGTACTTC.

V usage is TRBV4-1 and J usage is TRBJ2-2, with TRBD2 as a possible D gene (6 bases). Germline loops: CDR1 MGHRA, CDR2 YSYEKL. The ends were cut back, 0 bases at V and 6 bases at J, with 14 bases in the middle. This CDR3 region has 16 residues. The CDR3 DNA reads TGCGCCAGCAGCCAAGAGGACGGGAGAGGGTCCGGGGAGCTGTTTTTT. The encoded protein is CASSQEDGRGSGELFF.

This clonotype was seen a handful of times. The chain joins TRBV20-1 to TRBJ2-7, with a possible D match to TRBD1 (7 bases). Between the trimmed V and J ends, which lost 4 bases and 1 base, there was a span of 17 bases. This CDR3 is 15 amino acids long. Germline assignment: CDR1 DFQATT and CDR2 SNEGSKA (reference sequence). The CDR3 here is CSANPPRGDSYEQYF. The DNA of the CDR3 is TGCAGTGCTAACCCCCCCAGGGGGGATTCCTACGAGCAGTACTTC.

The rearrangement links TRBV29-1 to TRBJ1-2; 7 bases fit TRBD1. The CDR3 consists of 16 residues. Germline assignment: CDR1 SQVTM and CDR2 ANQGSEA. After removal of 2 bases from V and 4 bases from J, the junction contained 13 bases not matched to a gene. Here the CDR3 DNA reads TGCAGCGTTGAAAAACGTATGGACAGGAGCTTCTATGGCTACACCTTC. Translating it yields CSVEKRMDRSFYGYTF.

This clonotype was observed at least ten times. The V and J genes are TRBV20-1 and TRBJ2-3; tentatively, D is TRBD1 (6 bases). The V gene lost 3 bases and the J gene lost 13 bases, with 14 bases spanning the gap. The CDR3 is 11 amino acids. Germline values: CDR1 DFQATT, CDR2 SNEGSKA (reference sequence). The CDR3 sequence: CSASWGQMKYF. The CDR3 coding sequence is TGCAGTGCTAGTTGGGGGCAGATGAAGTATTTT.

On this clonotype: A much larger clone lies a single base off, so this may be a read error. Likely a read error: the CDR3 ends without its conserved phenylalanine or tryptophan. CDR3 amino acids: CASSHQGYGYTL. CDR3 nucleotides: TGCGCCAGCAGCCACCAGGGGTACGGCTACACCTTG. This chain uses TRBV4-3 with TRBJ1-2; possibly TRBD1 for D (6 bases). Germline assignment: CDR1 LGHNA and CDR2 YSLEER. The length of the CDR3 is 12 residues. Trimming shortened V by 3 bases and J by 8 bases, and 10 bases separated the two germline ends.

In its sample, this clonotype was seen many times. The V gene is TRBV27, the J gene TRBJ2-6, with D uncertain. Germline V gives CDR1 MNHEY, CDR2 SMNVEV (reference sequence). The ends were cut back, 7 bases at V and 0 bases at J, with 4 bases in the middle. The CDR3 totals 13 residues. Written as DNA, the CDR3 is TGTGCCAGCAAAACCTCTGGGGCCAACGTCCTGACTTTC. Encoded protein: CASKTSGANVLTF.

J is TRBJ2-1 and V is TRBV20-1; 12 positions match TRBD2. V trimming: 6 bases; J trimming: 5 bases; junction bases outside the gene matches: 20. The CDR3 sequence is 19 residues long. Germline CDR1 DFQATT, CDR2 SNEGSKA (reference sequence). The CDR3 loop is CSATSWRQLAGGGNNEQFF. CDR3 nucleotides: TGCAGTGCGACCAGTTGGCGTCAGCTAGCGGGGGGGGGTAACAATGAGCAGTTCTTC.

Points on this clonotype: A read error may account for a junction end that differs from germline. The chain's CDR3 is CASSQGGLAAF. The CDR3 DNA follows: TGCGCCAGCAGCCAGGGGGGACTAGCGGCCTTT. The chain joins TRBV4-1 to TRBJ2-3; 11 bases fit TRBD2. Germline values: CDR1 MGHRA, CDR2 YSYEKL. There are 11 residues in the CDR3.

This clonotype was detected ten times or more. The chain links TRBV7-2 to TRBJ2-3; D may be TRBD1 (6 bases). The CDR3 is 12 amino acids. V lost 5 bases and J lost 9, with 12 bases in between. Germline CDR1 and CDR2: SGHTA and FQGNSA. CDR3 region: CASSRQVPTQYF. The CDR3 DNA follows: TGTGCCAGCAGCCGACAGGTCCCAACGCAGTATTTT. Full variable domain (missing parts from reference TRBV7-2 and TRBJ2-3): GAGVSQSPSNKVTEKGKDVELRCDPISGHTALYWYRQSLGQGLEFLIYFQGNSAPDKSGLPSDRFSAERTGGSVSTLTIQRTQQEDSAVYLCASSRQVPTQYFGPGTRLTVL.

This clonotype was detected only a few times. The rearrangement links TRBV20-1 to TRBJ1-1, with a tentative D call TRBD1 (6 bases). The length of the CDR3 is 15 residues. Germline V gene sequence: CDR1 DFQATT, CDR2 SNEGSKA (reference sequence). V lost 6 bases and J lost 3, with 20 bases in between. CDR3 in amino acids: CSAARGGGEDTEAFF. Here the CDR3 DNA reads TGCAGTGCCGCCCGAGGAGGGGGTGAGGACACTGAAGCTTTCTTT.

As to this clonotype: A much bigger clone sits one base away, suggesting this may be a read error. The chain recombines TRBV7-2 with TRBJ2-2; D call uncertain. The CDR3 is 15 amino acids. V was cut by 4 bases and J by 1 base, with 10 bases left in between. From germline, CDR1 is SGHTA and CDR2 FQGNSA. Here the CDR3 DNA reads TGTGCCAGCAGCTCGATTAGCCGGAACACCGGGGAGCTGTTTTTT. It specifies CASSSISRNTGELFF.

The chain joins TRBV7-2 to TRBJ2-7; perhaps TRBD2 as D (5 bases). CDR1 SGHTA and CDR2 FQGNSA come from the germline V gene. The CDR3 contains 13 residues. V gave up 2 bases and J gave up 6 bases, with 11 bases separating them. The CDR3 region is CASSLRPLGEQYF. The CDR3 region has the DNA TGTGCCAGCAGCTTACGCCCACTAGGCGAGCAGTACTTC.

This clonotype was recorded a few times. The rearrangement links TRBV20-1 to TRBJ2-2, with D possibly matching TRBD2 (5 bases). The CDR3 consists of 14 residues. Germline-derived CDR1 and CDR2 are DFQATT and SNEGSKA (reference sequence). Deletions cut 3 bases from V and 5 bases from J, with 13 bases between. CDR3 coding DNA: TGCAGTGCTAGCTCACTAGTGGGGACCGGGGAGCTGTTTTTT. It codes for CSASSLVGTGELFF.

V gene TRBV24-1 combines with J gene TRBJ2-1, with 8 bases identical to TRBD1. The CDR3 runs to 16 residues. The trim removed 3 bases at V and 6 bases at J, leaving 9 bases unmatched. The V gene's germline CDR1 is KGHDR and CDR2 SFDVKD. CDR3 protein: CATSDPTGTGINEQFF. The CDR3 DNA is TGTGCCACCAGTGATCCGACCGGGACAGGTATCAATGAGCAGTTCTTC.

The chain joins TRBV7-9 to TRBJ1-4; D unresolved. V was pared by 0 bases and J by 8 bases, with 10 bases between. The CDR3 contains 14 residues. Looked up from germline, CDR1 is SEHNR and CDR2 is FQNEAQ (reference sequence). The chain's CDR3 is CASSLAGHWEKLFF. CDR3 DNA sequence: TGTGCCAGCAGCTTAGCCGGGCACTGGGAAAAACTGTTTTTT.

In its sample, this clonotype was seen many times. The chain carries TRBV12-3 or TRBV12-4 and TRBJ1-2; possibly TRBD1 for D (5 bases). V lost 4 bases, J lost 6 bases, and 9 bases lay in between. CDR3 length equals 12 residues. CDR3 nucleotides: TGTGCCAGCAGTTGGGGGGGGAATGGCTACACCTTC. This encodes CASSWGGNGYTF.

The chain is built from TRBV6-1 and TRBJ2-7; TRBD1 matches 9 bases. Germline V gene lookup returns CDR1 MNHNS and CDR2 SASEGT. The CDR3 extends over 14 amino acids. The V and J ends lost 8 bases and 6 bases, in that order; junction bases with no gene match: 11. The CDR3 reads CASQTGTGLFEQYF. The CDR3 DNA follows: TGTGCCAGCCAAACCGGGACAGGGCTCTTCGAGCAGTACTTC.

The chain combines TRBV4-3 with TRBJ2-3, with 10 bases fitting TRBD1. The ends lost 4 bases at V and 4 bases at J; junction bases unmatched: 8. This CDR3 spans 16 amino acids. Germline V lookup: CDR1 LGHNA, CDR2 YSLEER. CDR3 DNA sequence: TGCGCCAGCAGCCGCGCAGGGACAGGGGTCGCAGATACGCAGTATTTT. This gives the protein CASSRAGTGVADTQYF.

The gene calls are TRBV6-1 and TRBJ1-1; no clear D gene. Germline CDR1 reads MNHNS; CDR2 reads SASEGT. The CDR3 has 15 amino acids. The V end lost 2 bases, the J end lost 4 bases, and 14 bases lay between the germline ends. DNA of the CDR3: TGTGCCAGCAGTGAAATCGACTTGTTGGGCACTGAAGCTTTCTTT. As protein: CASSEIDLLGTEAFF.

This clonotype was seen a handful of times. V usage is TRBV10-3 and J usage is TRBJ1-2; unclear D gene. This CDR3 comprises 15 residues. V lost 0 bases and J lost 3, with 11 bases in between. Germline V gene data show CDR1 as ENHRY and CDR2 as SYGVKD. The chain's CDR3 is CAISESNSKDYGYTF. The CDR3 DNA reads TGTGCCATCAGTGAGTCGAATTCCAAGGACTATGGCTACACCTTC.

The CDR3 spells CASSKREQGCGREYNEQFF. The CDR3 DNA reads as TGTGCCAGCAGCAAAAGGGAACAGGGATGTGGGAGAGAATACAATGAGCAGTTCTTC. The chain has TRBV21-1 and TRBJ2-1; the D call in the table, TRBD1, was not verified against the DNA. TRBV21-1 is designated a pseudogene. This CDR3 region has 19 residues.